A selection of T cell receptor beta chains follows, all from one sample in a study of shared clonotypes between healthy human individuals. Profiling relied on immunoSEQ multiplex PCR, and the TCRdb table lists in-frame clones only, not all of them. Of around 610,000 clones in the sample, 90% to 97% are singletons; the top ten hold less than 0.13%. The sample comprised naive CD8+ T cells sorted from blood. All receptors come from a woman aged 30 to 39 in good health. The CDR3 runs from the conserved cysteine through the conserved F or W. A D gene is named only where the DNA matches it firmly. Size is stated for part of the rows, as once, few or many counts, or as a class when the clone is expanded.

clone_size | d_call | j_call | v_call | cdr3_nt | cdr3_aa
- | - | TRBJ2-7 | TRBV2 | TGTGCCAGCAGTGAGGGGGAGCAGTACTTC | CASSEGEQYF
- | TRBD1 | TRBJ1-1 | TRBV2 | TGTGCCATAGGGACAGCCATGAACACTGAAGCTTTCTTT | CAIGTAMNTEAFF
once | TRBD2 | TRBJ2-7 | TRBV19 | TGTGCCAGTAGTGCAGGACTAGCGGTATACGAGCAGTACTTC | CASSAGLAVYEQYF
- | TRBD2 | TRBJ2-7 | TRBV5-6 | TGTGCCAGCAGCTCCGGGGGGTGGTACGAGCAGTACTTC | CASSSGGWYEQYF
- | - | TRBJ2-2 | TRBV6-1 | TGTGCCAGTGGGACGTTTAGCACCGGGGAGCTGTTTTTT | CASGTFSTGELFF
- | - | TRBJ2-7 | TRBV2 | TGTGCCAGCAGAAGAGGACAGAACTACGAGCAGTACTTC | CASRRGQNYEQYF
- | - | TRBJ2-1 | TRBV27 | TGTGCCAGCAGTTTCTTTCTCGCGGGTCTAGCGTTCTTC | CASSFFLAGLAFF
few | - | TRBJ2-2 | TRBV9 | TGTGCCAGCAGCGGTCCAGGGGAGCTGTTTTTT | CASSGPGELFF
- | TRBD2 | TRBJ2-3 | TRBV10-3 | TGTGCCATCAGTGGCACACGGGACTACCCATACACAGATACGCAGTATTTT | CAISGTRDYPYTDTQYF
- | - | TRBJ1-1 | TRBV7-9 | TGTGCCAGCAGCTCCCCGGGGATGAACACTGAAGCTTTCTTT | CASSSPGMNTEAFF
- | - | TRBJ2-1 | TRBV11-2 | TGTGCCAGCACCACCGGGGCGGGTTACTCCTACAATGAGCAGTTCTTC | CASTTGAGYSYNEQFF
- | - | TRBJ2-7 | TRBV10-1 | TGCGCCAGCAGCGAGGGAAGCTCCTACGAGCAGTACTTC | CASSEGSSYEQYF
- | - | TRBJ2-7 | TRBV27 | TGTGCCAGCAGGGGGATCTCCTACGAGCAGTACTTC | CASRGISYEQYF
- | - | TRBJ2-7 | TRBV5-1 | TGCGCCAGCAGCTTGGGCACCTACGAGCAGTACTTC | CASSLGTYEQYF
- | TRBD2 | TRBJ2-1 | TRBV19 | TGTGCCAGCCTACCTAGCGGGGTTGGCTCCTACAATGAGCAGTTCTTC | CASLPSGVGSYNEQFF
once | - | TRBJ1-1 | TRBV19 | TGTGCCAGTAGTATAGATACAGCCGGGACTGAAGCTTTCTTT | CASSIDTAGTEAFF
- | TRBD2 | TRBJ2-5 | TRBV28 | TGTGCCAGCAGCCCTCCTGCGGGTACTAGCGGGAGTTGGGAGACCCAGTACTTC | CASSPPAGTSGSWETQYF
- | TRBD2 | TRBJ2-7 | TRBV27 | TGTGCCAGCAGTTTCACTAGCGACTCCTACGAGCAGTACTTC | CASSFTSDSYEQYF
- | - | TRBJ2-7 | TRBV5-6 | TGTGCCAGCAGCTCTGCAGGACTCCGAGGCGAGCAGTACTTC | CASSSAGLRGEQYF
once | - | TRBJ2-7 | TRBV13 | TGTGCCAGCAGCTCGGGGCCTGGGTACGAGCAGTACTTC | CASSSGPGYEQYF
- | - | TRBJ2-1 | TRBV25-1 | TGTGCCAGCAGTGAATCATTAGGGTTTAACAATGAGCAGTTCTTC | CASSESLGFNNEQFF
- | TRBD1 | TRBJ2-7 | TRBV9 | TGTGCCAGCAGCCCACGCACCGGGACAGCCTCCTACGAGCAGTACTTC | CASSPRTGTASYEQYF
- | - | TRBJ2-5 | TRBV2 | TGTGCCAGCAGACAGGAATTTGAGGAGACCCAGTACTTC | CASRQEFEETQYF
- | - | TRBJ2-5 | TRBV28 | TGTGCCAGCACAGCAACAGGGTCCGGGACCCAGTACTTC | CASTATGSGTQYF
few | - | TRBJ1-1 | TRBV7-9 | TGTGCCAGCGTCTCGGAGACCGAAGCTTTCTTT | CASVSETEAFF
- | - | TRBJ1-2 | TRBV28 | TGTGCCAGCAGTTGGACCCGAGGGGCGATGAATGGCTACACCTTC | CASSWTRGAMNGYTF
- | - | TRBJ2-7 | TRBV13 | TGTGCCAGCAGCTGGGGGGGCAGTTCCTACGAGCAGTACTTC | CASSWGGSSYEQYF
- | - | TRBJ1-1 | TRBV28 | TGTGCCAGCAGTTTCGGGCGCTGGAACACTGAGGCTTTCTTT | CASSFGRWNTEAFF
- | - | TRBJ2-7 | TRBV27 | TGTGCCAGCAGTTTATCGAAAGGATACGAGCAGTACTTC | CASSLSKGYEQYF
- | TRBD1 | TRBJ2-5 | TRBV6-5 | TGTGCCAGCAGGCCGGGACAGGGGGTGGATGAGACCCAGTACTTC | CASRPGQGVDETQYF
- | - | TRBJ2-1 | TRBV19 | TGTGCCAGTAGTCCCCCCTTAGCGGCCTACTACAATGAGCAGTTCTTC | CASSPPLAAYYNEQFF
- | TRBD1 | TRBJ2-1 | TRBV6-1 | TGTGCCGCACCGGGACAGGGGGTTAATGAGCAGTTCTTC | CAAPGQGVNEQFF
- | TRBD2 | TRBJ2-7 | TRBV13 | TGTGCCAGCAGCTTGAGCGGGACTCGATACGAGCAGTACTTC | CASSLSGTRYEQYF
- | TRBD2 | TRBJ2-3 | TRBV28 | TGTGCCAGCAGGACGCCTAGCGGAAGCACAGATACGCAGTATTTT | CASRTPSGSTDTQYF
- | - | TRBJ2-1 | TRBV7-9 | TGTGCCAGCAGCTTAGTACGCGGCAATGAGCAGTTCTTC | CASSLVRGNEQFF
few | TRBD1 | TRBJ1-4 | TRBV4-1 | TGCGCCAGCAGCCAAGGGACAGGAGTTAATGAAAAACTGTTTTTT | CASSQGTGVNEKLFF
- | TRBD2 | TRBJ2-1 | TRBV30 | TGTGCCTGGAATAGCGGGAGTAATGAGCAGTTCTTC | CAWNSGSNEQFF
once | - | TRBJ1-5 | TRBV27 | TGTGCTAGCGGCTGGCAGCCCCAGCATTTT | CASGWQPQHF
- | - | TRBJ2-1 | TRBV16 | TGTGCCAGCAGCCAGGGTTGGGATGAGCAGTTCTTC | CASSQGWDEQFF
- | - | TRBJ1-3 | TRBV28 | TGTGCCAGCAGCCCTTTTCAAGCTGGAAACACCATATATTTT | CASSPFQAGNTIYF
- | - | TRBJ1-3 | TRBV28 | TGTGCCAGCAGTATGACTCAGGGCTACTCTGGAAACACCATATATTTT | CASSMTQGYSGNTIYF